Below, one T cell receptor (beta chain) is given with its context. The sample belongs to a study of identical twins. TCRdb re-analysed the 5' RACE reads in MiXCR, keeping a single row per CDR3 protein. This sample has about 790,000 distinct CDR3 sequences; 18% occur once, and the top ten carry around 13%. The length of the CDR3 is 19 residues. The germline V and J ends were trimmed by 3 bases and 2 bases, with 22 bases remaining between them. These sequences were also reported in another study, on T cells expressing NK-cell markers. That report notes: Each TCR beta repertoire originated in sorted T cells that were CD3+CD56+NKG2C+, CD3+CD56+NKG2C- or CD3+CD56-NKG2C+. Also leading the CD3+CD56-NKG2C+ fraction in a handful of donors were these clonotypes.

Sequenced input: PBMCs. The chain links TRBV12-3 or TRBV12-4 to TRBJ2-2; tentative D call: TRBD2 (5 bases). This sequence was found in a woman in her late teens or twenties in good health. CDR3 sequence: CASSFGHSRSGDNTGELFF. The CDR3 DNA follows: TGTGCCAGCAGTTTTGGTCACTCTCGGAGCGGAGATAACACCGGGGAGCTGTTTTTT.